These 30 T cell receptor beta chains were all obtained from the same sample, sequenced in a study of blood T cell repertoires in COVID-19. Method: immunoSEQ multiplex PCR; TCRdb's copy keeps in-frame clones and lacks some. The table records about 140,000 clones, about 80% of them present only once. Sequencing input: peripheral blood. Every receptor here comes from a human donor in a cohort sampled during active COVID-19.

This sequence joins TRBV9 and TRBJ2-3; 7 nucleotides match TRBD1. Trimming at V came to 3 bases and at J to 0 bases, leaving 7 bases not matched to a gene. CDR3 length: 16 amino acids. Germline values: CDR1 SGDLS, CDR2 YYNGEE. CDR3 sequence: CASSARGGTSTDTQYF. CDR3 in DNA: TGTGCCAGCAGCGCTAGAGGGGGCACTAGCACAGATACGCAGTATTTT.

V is TRBV27 and J is TRBJ1-6; TRBD1 matches at 7 bases. Germline trimming cut 6 bases from V and 2 bases from J; bases unmatched to any gene: 1. The CDR3 contains 14 residues. CDR1 MNHEY and CDR2 SMNVEV come from the germline V gene (reference sequence). This CDR3 reads CASRGTAYNSPLHF. CDR3 nucleotides: TGTGCCAGCAGAGGGACAGCCTATAATTCACCCCTCCACTTT.

The chain combines TRBV19 with TRBJ1-1, with 9 bases aligning to TRBD1. The V gene end was trimmed by 3 bases and the J gene end by 4 bases; junction bases not matched to a gene: 3. CDR3 length: 14 amino acids. Germline V gene lookup returns CDR1 LNHDA and CDR2 SQIVND (reference sequence). CDR3 sequence reads: CASSMGTGFTEAFF. The CDR3 DNA reads TGTGCCAGTAGTATGGGGACAGGGTTCACTGAAGCTTTCTTT. Full variable domain (rest looked up from reference TRBV19 and TRBJ1-1): DGGITQSPKYLFRKEGQNVTLSCEQNLNHDAMYWYRQDPGQGLRLIYYSQIVNDFQKGDIAEGYSVSREKKESFPLTVTSAQKNPTAFYLCASSMGTGFTEAFFGQGTRLTVV.

This clone appeared a few times. V is TRBV7-3 and J is TRBJ2-7, with D possibly being TRBD2 (6 bases). CDR1 is SGHTA, CDR2 FQGTGA, per germline. Between the trimmed V and J ends, which lost 4 bases and 2 bases, there was a span of 18 bases. The CDR3 has 16 amino acids. The CDR3 protein is CASSSIATRATYEQYF. CDR3 DNA: TGTGCCAGCAGCTCCATCGCGACTAGAGCTACCTACGAGCAGTACTTC.

In DNA, the CDR3 is TGTGCCAGCAGCTTTGGACTAGCGGGATACAATGAGCAGTTCTTC. Translated, it gives CASSFGLAGYNEQFF. The rearrangement links TRBV5-6 to TRBJ2-1; 12 bases map to TRBD2. V dropped 2 bases and J dropped 4; count of bases not matched to a gene: 1. Germline lookup yields CDR1 SGHDT and CDR2 YYEEEE. This CDR3 region has 15 residues.

The CDR3 DNA reads as TGTGCCAGCAGCCAACCCCTTTTGACAGGGGACACAGATACGCAGTATTTT. Translation: CASSQPLLTGDTDTQYF. The genes are TRBV3-1 (or the pseudogene TRBV3-2) and TRBJ2-3; 8 positions agree with TRBD1. The junction had 9 bases not matched to a gene; V was cut back by 2 bases and J by 2 bases. CDR1 is LGHDT and CDR2 is YNNKEL in the germline V gene (reference sequence). The CDR3 sequence is 17 residues long.

This clone was detected only a few times. This chain joins TRBV2 and TRBJ1-2; 10 bases fit TRBD1. Per germline, CDR1 SNHLY and CDR2 FYNNEI. V dropped 8 bases and J dropped 6; count of bases not matched to a gene: 12. This CDR3 comprises 15 residues. The CDR3, as DNA: TGTGCCAGCGGTTCGAGGGACAGGGGCGCTGATGGCTACACCTTC. It yields the protein CASGSRDRGADGYTF.

This clone has more than one count but fewer than ten. The chain combines TRBV28 with TRBJ1-5; D perhaps matches TRBD1 (6 bases). From germline, CDR1 is MDHEN and CDR2 SYDVKM. Trimming stripped 4 bases from V and 2 bases from J, with 9 bases between. CDR3 length: 14 amino acids. The CDR3 nucleotides read TGTGCCAGCAGTTCCAACAGGGGCAATCAGCCCCAGCATTTT. Protein: CASSSNRGNQPQHF.

This clone was detected once. This chain uses TRBV6-5 with TRBJ1-2; 7 positions agree with TRBD1. V shed 6 bases, J shed 4 bases, and the junction held 11 bases outside the gene matches. Germline V CDR1 and CDR2: MNHEY, SVGAGI. CDR3 size: 15 residues. The DNA of the CDR3 is TGTGCCAGCAGGTCAGGACAGGATTTCGGCTATGGCTACACCTTC. Translated, it gives CASRSGQDFGYGYTF.

The V and J genes are TRBV19 and TRBJ2-5; 9 nucleotides align to TRBD1. CDR1 is LNHDA, CDR2 SQIVND, per germline (reference sequence). Trimming removed 2 bases from V and 0 bases from J; junction bases left unmatched: 16. CDR3 length equals 20 residues. The CDR3 sequence: CASSIRRTGVRGEYQETQYF. The CDR3, as DNA: TGTGCCAGTAGTATACGCAGGACAGGGGTAAGAGGCGAGTACCAAGAGACCCAGTACTTC.

This clone was recorded once. The chain has TRBV9 and TRBJ2-1; 10 bases line up with TRBD1. The CDR3 totals 16 residues. Looked up from germline, CDR1 is SGDLS and CDR2 is YYNGEE. V lost 0 bases to trimming and J lost 1 base; unmatched junction nucleotides: 1. DNA of the CDR3: TGTGCCAGCAGCGTAGCGGGACAGGGGTCCTACAATGAGCAGTTCTTC. Its translation is CASSVAGQGSYNEQFF. The full variable domain, in which reference TRBV9 and TRBJ2-1 provide the parts outside the CDR3, is DSGVTQTPKHLITATGQRVTLRCSPRSGDLSVYWYQQSLDQGLQFLIQYYNGEERAKGNILERFSAQQFPDLHSELNLSSLELGDSALYFCASSVAGQGSYNEQFFGPGTRLTVL.

The CDR3 reads CASSLFTRADTQYF. The CDR3, as DNA: TGTGCCAGCAGCTTGTTTACTAGAGCAGATACGCAGTATTTT. The chain has TRBV7-8 and TRBJ2-3; perhaps TRBD2 as D (5 bases). The V end was cut by 3 bases, the J end by 4 bases, with 11 bases between. CDR1 and CDR2 (germline): SGHVS, FQNEAQ. The length of the CDR3 is 14 residues.

The genes are TRBV7-3 and TRBJ1-2; 7 bases align to TRBD1. The CDR3 has 15 amino acids. V was clipped by 3 bases and J by 7 bases; unmatched bases: 11. CDR1 is SGHTA, CDR2 FQGTGA, per germline. CDR3 sequence: CASSLQGGLGGGYTF. For the CDR3, the DNA is TGTGCCAGCAGCTTGCAGGGGGGCTTAGGTGGTGGCTACACCTTC.

V gene TRBV19 combines with J gene TRBJ2-2, with 10 bases lining up with TRBD1. Germline V gene lookup returns CDR1 LNHDA and CDR2 SQIVND (reference sequence). V lost 3 bases and J lost 3; bases outside the gene matches: 7. The CDR3 is 17 amino acids. CDR3 in amino acids: CASSILRGTGDTGELFF. The CDR3 coding sequence is TGTGCCAGTAGTATCCTCCGCGGGACAGGGGACACCGGGGAGCTGTTTTTT.

The chain joins TRBV27 to TRBJ2-7; 8 nucleotides align to TRBD1. Germline CDR1 reads MNHEY; CDR2 reads SMNVEV (reference sequence). CDR3 length: 13 residues. V lost 5 bases, J lost 6 bases, and 6 bases stayed unmatched. The CDR3 spells CASSVRTGFEQYF. The CDR3 coding sequence is TGTGCCAGCAGTGTACGGACAGGGTTCGAGCAGTACTTC.

V is TRBV28 and J is TRBJ2-4; 8 bases map to TRBD1. Trimming cost V 6 bases and J 3 bases; bases outside gene matches: 13. The CDR3 spans 17 residues. Germline V CDR1 and CDR2: MDHEN, SYDVKM. The CDR3: CASRGRGRGRGKNIQYF. DNA for the CDR3: TGTGCCAGCAGGGGCCGGGGCAGGGGGCGCGGCAAAAACATTCAGTACTTC.

This chain uses TRBV6-1 with TRBJ1-1; D is ambiguous. The germline gives CDR1 MNHNS, CDR2 SASEGT. The germline V and J ends were trimmed by 3 bases and 4 bases, with 12 bases remaining between them. This CDR3 is built from 14 residues. CDR3 amino acids: CASSDPRRGTEAFF. CDR3 nucleotides: TGTGCCAGCAGTGACCCCCGGCGCGGCACTGAAGCTTTCTTT.

This chain joins TRBV6-5 and TRBJ2-3, with 12 nucleotides matching TRBD2. This CDR3 has 15 amino acids. CDR1 MNHEY and CDR2 SVGAGI come from the germline V gene. J gave up 6 bases and V 5 bases, and 6 bases lay outside the gene matches. The CDR3 DNA sequence: TGTGCCAGCAGTCTAGCGGGAGGGGGGAGGGATACGCAGTATTTT. Protein: CASSLAGGGRDTQYF.

The J gene is TRBJ2-3, the V gene TRBV5-1; 9 nucleotides line up with TRBD1. After removal of 1 base from V and 1 base from J, the junction contained 7 bases not matched to a gene. The CDR3 has 17 amino acids. From germline, CDR1 is SGHRS and CDR2 YFSETQ. CDR3 coding DNA: TGCGCCAGCAGCTTGACTAGGGACAGGGCTGGCACAGATACGCAGTATTTT. Translating gives CASSLTRDRAGTDTQYF.

The chain employs TRBV4-1 and TRBJ2-7; D might be TRBD2 (6 bases). The germline V gene has CDR1 MGHRA and CDR2 YSYEKL. V lost 0 bases, J lost 3 bases, and 15 bases lay in between. The length of the CDR3 is 16 residues. The DNA for the CDR3 is TGCGCCAGCAGCCAAGAAATCGAAGGGACTTACTACGAGCAGTACTTC. It yields the protein CASSQEIEGTYYEQYF.

This clone showed up just a few times. The chain links TRBV20-1 to TRBJ2-1; TRBD2 agrees at 11 bases. J lost 8 bases, V lost 3 bases, and 6 bases had no gene match. Looked up from germline, CDR1 is DFQATT and CDR2 is SNEGSKA (reference sequence). The CDR3 has 14 amino acids. CDR3 loop: CSASKTSGSYEQFF. The CDR3 bases are TGCAGTGCTAGTAAAACTAGCGGGAGCTATGAGCAGTTCTTC.

The CDR3 DNA sequence: TGTGCCAGTAGTGCCCGAACAGGGGGCAGCGCAGATACGCAGTATTTT. As protein: CASSARTGGSADTQYF. This chain links TRBV19 with TRBJ2-3, with 9 bases fitting TRBD1. Per germline, CDR1 LNHDA and CDR2 SQIVND (reference sequence). Unmatched junction bases numbered 10, after V lost 5 bases and J lost 4 bases. The CDR3 totals 16 residues.

This sequence joins TRBV2 and TRBJ2-1; maybe TRBD2 (6 bases). V lost 4 bases, J lost 6 bases, and 13 bases lay in between. Germline V gives CDR1 SNHLY, CDR2 FYNNEI. This CDR3 has 14 residues. The CDR3 nucleotides read TGTGCCAGCAGTGTGCGGGGAGGACGCAATGAGCAGTTCTTC. This codes for CASSVRGGRNEQFF.

The chain recombines TRBV28 with TRBJ1-1; no clear D gene. CDR1 is MDHEN, CDR2 SYDVKM, per germline. V was clipped by 10 bases and J by 1 base, with 7 bases between them. This CDR3 is built from 11 residues. The DNA of the CDR3 is TGTGCCATCGCGAGGAACACTGAAGCTTTCTTT. Amino acid sequence: CAIARNTEAFF.

This clone was seen many times. The chain uses TRBV7-2 and TRBJ2-4; D remains ambiguous. CDR1 SGHTA and CDR2 FQGNSA come from the germline V gene. CDR3 length equals 13 residues. With 2 bases removed from V and 9 bases from J, the gap between germline ends came to 11 bases. As DNA, the CDR3 is TGTGCCAGCAGCTTAACTCGACTCTCCATTCAGTACTTC. Translated, it gives CASSLTRLSIQYF.

The rearrangement links TRBV19 to TRBJ1-3; possibly TRBD1 for D (6 bases). This CDR3 spans 13 amino acids. CDR1 is LNHDA and CDR2 is SQIVND in the germline V gene (reference sequence). V lost 9 bases and J 4 bases, leaving 13 bases between the germline ends. Here the CDR3 reads CASGTRPGNTIYF. CDR3 DNA: TGTGCCAGCGGGACACGGCCAGGAAACACCATATATTTT.

This clone was seen only a few times. This rearrangement joins TRBV7-3 to TRBJ2-7; 9 bases fit TRBD1. Germline CDR1 reads SGHTA; CDR2 reads FQGTGA. The length of the CDR3 is 16 residues. V was pared by 2 bases and J by 4 bases, with 9 bases of the junction left unmatched. Here the CDR3 reads CASSLEAGTGKYEQYF. DNA of the CDR3: TGTGCCAGCAGCTTAGAGGCCGGGACAGGGAAATACGAGCAGTACTTC.

The chain recombines TRBV7-8 with TRBJ2-7, with 8 nucleotides matching TRBD1. Germline assignment: CDR1 SGHVS and CDR2 FQNEAQ. V trimming: 0 bases; J trimming: 4 bases; junction bases outside the gene matches: 5. This CDR3 has 15 amino acids. The CDR3 nucleotides read TGTGCCAGCAGCTTAGCGGGGACAGGCATTTACGAGCAGTACTTC. It yields the protein CASSLAGTGIYEQYF.

This chain joins TRBV7-6 and TRBJ2-3, with TRBD1 matching over 8 bases. CDR1 and CDR2 from the germline V gene are SGHVS and FNYEAQ. V trimming: 3 bases; J trimming: 1 base; junction bases outside the gene matches: 12. The CDR3 extends over 18 amino acids. DNA of the CDR3: TGTGCCAGCAGCTTCCCCCCGAAGACAGGGGTGGGCACAGATACGCAGTATTTT. Residues: CASSFPPKTGVGTDTQYF.

This sequence joins TRBV7-8 and TRBJ1-3; D might be TRBD1 (5 bases). The CDR3 covers 15 residues. V lost 5 bases and J 0 bases, leaving 11 bases between the germline ends. The germline V gene encodes CDR1 SGHVS and CDR2 FQNEAQ. CDR3 bases: TGTGCCAGCAGCCCCCGGGGGTTCTCTGGAAACACCATATATTTT. This codes for CASSPRGFSGNTIYF.